The entry below describes one TCR beta chain. The antigen is unknown. This table comes from immunoSEQ multiplex PCR, and its TCRdb copy is limited to in-frame clones, with some not included. The sample includes about 26,000 clones, about 85% of them seen just once. The CDR3 has 15 amino acids. The germline gives CDR1 MNHEY, CDR2 SVGAGI. Trimming cost V 4 bases and J 2 bases, with 15 bases left between them. This specimen belongs to a study of OX40 agonist ivuxolimab in advanced cancers. Study information: Ivuxolimab, which is an agonistic anti-OX40 (CD134) antibody, was administered to the patients. Whole-study results and caveats: The specificity for antigen of the expanded peripheral T cells was not determined. Partial responders at 0.1-3.0 mg/kg had among the lowest clonal expansion.

This TCR was sampled from an adult with an advanced solid tumor such as melanoma, head and neck, liver or kidney cancer. The V and J genes are TRBV6-5 and TRBJ2-7; tentative D call: TRBD1 (5 bases). The specimen comprised CD4+ or CD8+ T cells sorted from blood, sampled in a trial of the OX40 agonist ivuxolimab. Here the CDR3 reads CASSSIRRAPYEQYF. The DNA for the CDR3 is TGTGCCAGCAGTTCAATCCGCAGGGCGCCCTACGAGCAGTACTTC.